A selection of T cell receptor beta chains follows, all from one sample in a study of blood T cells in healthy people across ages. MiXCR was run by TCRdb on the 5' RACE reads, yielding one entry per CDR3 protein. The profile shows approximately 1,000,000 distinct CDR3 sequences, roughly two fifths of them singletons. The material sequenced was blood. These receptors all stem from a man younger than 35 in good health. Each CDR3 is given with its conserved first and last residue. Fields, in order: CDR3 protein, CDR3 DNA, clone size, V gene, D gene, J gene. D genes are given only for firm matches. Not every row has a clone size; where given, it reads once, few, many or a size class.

CDR3 protein: CASSSEGGNQPQHF
CDR3 DNA: TGTGCCAGCAGCTCGGAAGGAGGCAATCAGCCCCAGCATTTT
clone size: few
V gene: TRBV7-9
D gene: NA
J gene: TRBJ1-5

CDR3 protein: CASSLETVKDTQYF
CDR3 DNA: TGCGCCAGCAGCTTGGAGACAGTCAAAGATACGCAGTATTTT
clone size: NA
V gene: TRBV5-1
D gene: NA
J gene: TRBJ2-3

CDR3 protein: CASSRKPPGQGVPSDTQYF
CDR3 DNA: TGTGCCAGCAGCCGAAAGCCTCCGGGACAGGGGGTCCCCTCAGATACGCAGTATTTT
clone size: NA
V gene: TRBV3-1
D gene: TRBD1
J gene: TRBJ2-3

CDR3 protein: CASSPYEGPKTQYF
CDR3 DNA: TGTGCCAGCAGTCCTTATGAGGGGCCGAAGACCCAGTACTTC
clone size: few
V gene: TRBV27
D gene: NA
J gene: TRBJ2-5

CDR3 protein: CASSADRDGYTF
CDR3 DNA: TGTGCCAGCAGCGCGGACAGAGATGGCTACACCTTC
clone size: few
V gene: TRBV5-6
D gene: NA
J gene: TRBJ1-2

CDR3 protein: CASSDIRETQYF
CDR3 DNA: TGTGCCAGCAGTGACATCCGGGAGACCCAGTACTTC
clone size: NA
V gene: TRBV6-1
D gene: NA
J gene: TRBJ2-5

CDR3 protein: CAWSVNILTDTQYF
CDR3 DNA: TGTGCCTGGAGTGTAAATATACTCACAGATACGCAGTATTTT
clone size: few
V gene: TRBV30
D gene: NA
J gene: TRBJ2-3

CDR3 protein: CACSSQGRSYNEQFF
CDR3 DNA: TGTGCCTGCAGTTCACAGGGAAGGTCCTACAATGAGCAGTTCTTC
clone size: NA
V gene: TRBV27
D gene: NA
J gene: TRBJ2-1

CDR3 protein: CAISETGQAPEAFF
CDR3 DNA: TGTGCCATCAGTGAGACTGGGCAGGCCCCTGAAGCTTTCTTT
clone size: NA
V gene: TRBV10-3
D gene: NA
J gene: TRBJ1-1

CDR3 protein: CASSFHGNYGYTF
CDR3 DNA: TGTGCCAGCAGTTTTCACGGTAACTATGGCTACACCTTC
clone size: few
V gene: TRBV12-3/TRBV12-4
D gene: NA
J gene: TRBJ1-2

CDR3 protein: CASSLVAVVGGYTEAFF
CDR3 DNA: TGTGCCAGCAGCTTAGTGGCTGTTGTCGGTGGGTACACTGAAGCTTTCTTT
clone size: few
V gene: TRBV7-8
D gene: NA
J gene: TRBJ1-1

CDR3 protein: CASSQERFATNEKLFF
CDR3 DNA: TGCGCCAGCAGCCAAGAAAGATTCGCAACTAATGAAAAACTGTTTTTT
clone size: few
V gene: TRBV4-1
D gene: NA
J gene: TRBJ1-4

CDR3 protein: CASSQELQAYLQNIQYF
CDR3 DNA: TGTGCCAGCAGCCAAGAGTTACAGGCGTACCTACAAAACATTCAGTACTTC
clone size: once
V gene: TRBV4-2
D gene: NA
J gene: TRBJ2-4

CDR3 protein: CSARDSSFNYGYTF
CDR3 DNA: TGCAGTGCTAGAGATTCAAGTTTTAACTATGGCTACACCTTC
clone size: NA
V gene: TRBV20-1
D gene: NA
J gene: TRBJ1-2

CDR3 protein: CASSLQDNEAFF
CDR3 DNA: TGTGCCAGCAGCCTACAGGACAATGAAGCTTTCTTT
clone size: NA
V gene: TRBV7-9
D gene: NA
J gene: TRBJ1-1

CDR3 protein: CASSERESAQPQHF
CDR3 DNA: TGTGCCAGCAGTGAAAGGGAAAGTGCTCAGCCCCAGCATTTT
clone size: NA
V gene: TRBV2
D gene: NA
J gene: TRBJ1-5

CDR3 protein: CATSRDIGVLETQYF
CDR3 DNA: TGTGCCACCAGCAGAGATATCGGGGTGTTAGAGACCCAGTACTTC
clone size: few
V gene: TRBV15
D gene: NA
J gene: TRBJ2-5